The next 10 T cell receptor beta chains were all read from a single sample in a study of T-cell reconstitution after alpha-beta-depleted transplantation in children (dated by TCRdb to about 2016). The label giving this sample's treatment or condition can be read as: allogeneic hematopoietic cell transplantation with graft depleted of TCRalphabeta T cells and CD19 B cells. Library creation used PCR. TCRdb names Illumina HiSeq 2500 as the instrument used. To normalize quantification of the TCRbeta repertoire, the TCR libraries were built with molecular barcoding that relied on unique molecular identifiers. TCRdb reran the public reads through fastp at Q25 and MiXCR, keeping productive beta chains. Each CDR3 protein appears once, grouped with its most common genes and DNA. The sample data list about 510,000 distinct CDR3 sequences, and about an eighth of these were observed just once. The ten largest account for 12% to 15% of the sample.

The material was PBMCs, mostly from graft donor cells, obtained 180 days after TCRalphabeta/CD19-depleted stem cell transplant. These receptors were obtained from a female patient aged 2-10 years who had a stem cell transplant for aplastic anemia, so the T cells may come from the graft donor.

There are many counts of this clonotype. J is TRBJ2-1 and V is TRBV5-1; D not certain. Trimming took 1 base from V and 5 from J, leaving 10 bases between them. The germline V gene encodes CDR1 SGHRS and CDR2 YFSETQ. The CDR3 contains 14 residues. The CDR3 coding sequence is TGCGCCAGCAGCTTGAGTGGCAACCACAATGAGCAGTTCTTC. This sequence encodes CASSLSGNHNEQFF.

In this sample, this clonotype turned up a few times. This sequence joins TRBV7-9 and TRBJ2-5; maybe TRBD2 (6 bases). V was pared by 3 bases and J by 5 bases, with 10 bases between. The CDR3 length is 13 residues. Per the germline V gene, CDR1 is SEHNR and CDR2 is FQNEAQ (reference sequence). The CDR3, as DNA: TGTGCCAGCAGCTTTGCGGGACTCGAGACCCAGTACTTC. Translated, it gives CASSFAGLETQYF.

This clonotype was seen repeatedly, ten times or more. This chain connects TRBV28 to TRBJ2-3; a weak D match, TRBD1 (6 bases). Germline V CDR1 and CDR2: MDHEN, SYDVKM. V lost 7 bases to trimming and J lost 4 bases, with 12 bases between them. The CDR3 loop spans 13 amino acids. CDR3 amino acids: CASTMGAPDTQYF. The CDR3 DNA is TGTGCCAGCACCATGGGGGCCCCAGATACGCAGTATTTT.

The V call is TRBV14, the J call TRBJ2-2; a weak D match, TRBD1 (5 bases). This CDR3 has 13 amino acids. In germline, CDR1 is SGHDN, CDR2 FVKESK. Trimming took off 7 bases at V and 1 base at J, with 7 bases between the two ends. The CDR3 DNA sequence: TGTGCCAGCAAAGGGGTGAACACCGGGGAGCTGTTTTTT. This sequence encodes CASKGVNTGELFF.

The CDR3 sequence is CASSYGGSVDEQYF. CDR3 in DNA: TGTGCCAGCAGTTACGGTGGGAGCGTCGACGAGCAGTACTTC. The chain joins TRBV6-5 to TRBJ2-7; D might be TRBD2 (5 bases). The germline gives CDR1 MNHEY, CDR2 SVGAGI. CDR3 size: 14 residues. The ends were cut back, 2 bases at V and 5 bases at J, with 13 bases in the middle.

This clonotype was observed at least ten times. V and J are TRBV7-9 and TRBJ2-1, with D uncertain. V was pared by 5 bases and J by 6 bases, with 2 bases between. Germline CDR1 reads SEHNR; CDR2 reads FQNEAQ (reference sequence). The CDR3 runs to 10 residues. CDR3 loop: CASSTNEQFF. DNA of the CDR3: TGTGCCAGCAGCACCAATGAGCAGTTCTTC.

This clonotype was observed at least ten times. Germline and junction disagree at one end, which may indicate a read error. The chain couples TRBV20-1 to TRBJ2-7; the D gene is possibly TRBD1 (5 bases). Germline-derived CDR1 and CDR2 are DFQATT and SNEGSKA (reference sequence). The CDR3 extends over 13 amino acids. The CDR3 reads CSAGDSKSLEQYF. In nucleotides, the CDR3 is TGCAGTGCTGGAGACAGCAAGTCCCTCGAGCAGTACTTC.

The rearrangement uses TRBV10-3 and TRBJ2-5; 7 bases are a match to TRBD1. Germline CDR1 ENHRY, CDR2 SYGVKD. The junction had 4 bases not matched to a gene; V was cut back by 2 bases and J by 1 base. The CDR3 is 15 amino acids. CDR3 sequence: CAISEPDRSQETQYF. The DNA of the CDR3 is TGTGCCATCAGTGAGCCGGACAGGTCCCAAGAGACCCAGTACTTC.

This chain links TRBV20-1 with TRBJ1-1; possible D gene TRBD1, 6 bases. CDR1 and CDR2 from the germline V gene are DFQATT and SNEGSKA (reference sequence). The CDR3 covers 16 residues. The V and J ends lost 0 bases and 0 bases respectively, with 14 bases between them. The CDR3 sequence: CSARDGGAGVNTEAFF. The CDR3 DNA sequence: TGCAGTGCTAGAGACGGGGGGGCTGGGGTGAACACTGAAGCTTTCTTT.

A few counts support this clonotype. This chain uses TRBV18 with TRBJ2-1; D is possibly TRBD1 or TRBD2 (5 bases each). Trimming stripped 1 base from V and 0 bases from J, with 10 bases between. The CDR3 spans 16 residues. From germline, CDR1 is KGHSH and CDR2 LQKENI. This CDR3 is CASSPLGAGSYNEQFF. CDR3 sequence (DNA): TGTGCCAGCTCACCACTCGGGGCCGGCTCCTACAATGAGCAGTTCTTC.